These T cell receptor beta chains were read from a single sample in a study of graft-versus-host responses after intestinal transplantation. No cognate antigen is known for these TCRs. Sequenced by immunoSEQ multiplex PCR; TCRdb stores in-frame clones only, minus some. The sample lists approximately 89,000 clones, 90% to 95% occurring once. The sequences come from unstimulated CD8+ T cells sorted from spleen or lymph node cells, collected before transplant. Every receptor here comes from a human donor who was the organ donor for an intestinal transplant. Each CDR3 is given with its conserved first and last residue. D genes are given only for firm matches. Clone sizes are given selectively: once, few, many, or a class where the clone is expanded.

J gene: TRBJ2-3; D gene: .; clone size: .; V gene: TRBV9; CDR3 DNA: TGTGCCAGCAGCGTAGCTGTGGCTAGTGAGGGCACAGATACGCAGTATTTT; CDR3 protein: CASSVAVASEGTDTQYF
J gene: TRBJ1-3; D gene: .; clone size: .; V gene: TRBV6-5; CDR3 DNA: TGTGCCAGCAGTCCCGCAGGGGGAAACACCATATATTTT; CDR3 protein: CASSPAGGNTIYF
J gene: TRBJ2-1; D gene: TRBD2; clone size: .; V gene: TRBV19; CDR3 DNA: TGTGCCAGTACGGATTCGGGAGGGCACTACAATGAGCAGTTCTTC; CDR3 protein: CASTDSGGHYNEQFF
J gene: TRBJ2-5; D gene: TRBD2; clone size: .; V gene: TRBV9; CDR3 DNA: TGTGCCAGCAGCGTAGAAGGTAGCGGGGGGCCGCAAGAGACCCAGTACTTC; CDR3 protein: CASSVEGSGGPQETQYF
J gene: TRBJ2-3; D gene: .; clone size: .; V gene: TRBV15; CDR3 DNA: TGTGCCACCGGTGTGTTAGGGGTCACAGATACGCAGTATTTT; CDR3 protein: CATGVLGVTDTQYF
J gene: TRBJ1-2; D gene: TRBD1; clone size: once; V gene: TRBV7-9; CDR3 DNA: TGTGCCAGCAGCTTAGGGGACAGAATTGGCTACACCTTC; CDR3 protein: CASSLGDRIGYTF
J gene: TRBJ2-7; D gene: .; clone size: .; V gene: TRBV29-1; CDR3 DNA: TGCAGCCCCCCGTGGGGGGGGCATGGCGAGCAGTACTTC; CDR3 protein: CSPPWGGHGEQYF
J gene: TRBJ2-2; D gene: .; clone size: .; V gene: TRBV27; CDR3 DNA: TGTGCCAGCAGTTTATGGGCAGGGCGTACCGGGGAGCTGTTTTTT; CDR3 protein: CASSLWAGRTGELFF
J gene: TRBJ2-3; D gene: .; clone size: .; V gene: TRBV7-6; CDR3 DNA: TGTGCCAGCAGCTTATTATCAGATACGCAGTATTTT; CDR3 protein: CASSLLSDTQYF
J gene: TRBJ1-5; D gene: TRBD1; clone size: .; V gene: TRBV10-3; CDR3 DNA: TGTGCCATCAGTTGGGGGACAGGTAGGTTCAATCAGCCCCAGCATTTT; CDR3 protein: CAISWGTGRFNQPQHF
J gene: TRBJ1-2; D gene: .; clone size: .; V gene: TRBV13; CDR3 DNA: TGTGCCAGCAGCCTCGGTAGGGGCGTCTATGGCTACACCTTC; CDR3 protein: CASSLGRGVYGYTF
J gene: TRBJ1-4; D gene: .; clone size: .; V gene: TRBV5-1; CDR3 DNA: TGCGCCAGCAGCCTACCGGGATCTAATGAAAAACTGTTTTTT; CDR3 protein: CASSLPGSNEKLFF
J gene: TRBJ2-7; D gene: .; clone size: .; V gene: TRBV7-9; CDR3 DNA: TGTGCCAGCAGCCCGAGGGTGTTGGCGTTCGAGCAGTACTTC; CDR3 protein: CASSPRVLAFEQYF
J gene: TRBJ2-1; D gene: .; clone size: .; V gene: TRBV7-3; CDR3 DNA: TGTGCCAGCAGCTTCATGGCGGGGGCCCACTACAATGAGCAGTTCTTC; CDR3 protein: CASSFMAGAHYNEQFF
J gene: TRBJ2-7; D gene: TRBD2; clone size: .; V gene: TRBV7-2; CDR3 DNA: TGTGCCTCCAAGAGCGGGGGTGTTCTCTACGAGCAGTACTTC; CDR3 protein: CASKSGGVLYEQYF
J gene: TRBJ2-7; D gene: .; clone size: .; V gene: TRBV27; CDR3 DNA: TGTGCCAGCAGTTTTACCGGTTCCTACGAGCAGTACTTC; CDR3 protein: CASSFTGSYEQYF
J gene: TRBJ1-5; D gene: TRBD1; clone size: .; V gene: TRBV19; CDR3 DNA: TGTGCCAGTAGTGCGCAGGGGGGTCAGCCCCAGCATTTT; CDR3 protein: CASSAQGGQPQHF
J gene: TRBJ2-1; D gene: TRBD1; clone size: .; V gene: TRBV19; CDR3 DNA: TGTGCCAGTAAGGACCGGGACAGAGGATATTACGAGCAGTTCTTC; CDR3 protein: CASKDRDRGYYEQFF
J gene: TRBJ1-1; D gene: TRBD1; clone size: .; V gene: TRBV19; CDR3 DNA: TGTGCCAGTAGTATTGTGTCGCTGGGCAGGGGGCTTACTGAAGCTTTCTTT; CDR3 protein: CASSIVSLGRGLTEAFF
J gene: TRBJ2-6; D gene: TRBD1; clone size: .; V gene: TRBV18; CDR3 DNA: TGTGCCAGCTCACCAGCTCAGGGGGTGAGGGGGGCCAACGTCCTGACTTTC; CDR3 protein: CASSPAQGVRGANVLTF
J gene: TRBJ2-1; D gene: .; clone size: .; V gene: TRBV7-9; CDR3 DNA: TGTGCCAGCAGCTTCCGGGACAATGAGCAGTTCTTC; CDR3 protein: CASSFRDNEQFF
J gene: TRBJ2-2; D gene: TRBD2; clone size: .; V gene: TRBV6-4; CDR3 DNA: TGTGCCAGCAGTCTAGCGGGAGACACCGGGGAGCTGTTTTTT; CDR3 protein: CASSLAGDTGELFF
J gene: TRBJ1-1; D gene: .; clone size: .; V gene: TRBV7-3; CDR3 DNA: TGTGCCAGCAGCTTGTGGGGGGGGGCTGAAGCTTTCTTT; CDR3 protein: CASSLWGGAEAFF
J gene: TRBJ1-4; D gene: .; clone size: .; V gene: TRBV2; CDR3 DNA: TGTGCCAGCAGTGAACGGGGCGGGATTAATGAAAAACTGTTTTTT; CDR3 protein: CASSERGGINEKLFF
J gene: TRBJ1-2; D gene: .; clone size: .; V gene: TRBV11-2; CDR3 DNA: TGTGCCAGCAGCTCCGGGGGGCGACCCTATGGCTACACCTTC; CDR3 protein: CASSSGGRPYGYTF
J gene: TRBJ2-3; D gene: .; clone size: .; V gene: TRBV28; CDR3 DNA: TGTGCCAGCAGAGAAGGGGCTACGACAGATACGCAGTATTTT; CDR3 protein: CASREGATTDTQYF
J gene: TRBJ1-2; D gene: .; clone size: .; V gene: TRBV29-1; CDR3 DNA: TGCAGCGTTGGTGAACCGGCAGGCCACACCTTC; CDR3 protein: CSVGEPAGHTF
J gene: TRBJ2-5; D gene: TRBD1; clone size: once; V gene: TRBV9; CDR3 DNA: TGTGCCAGCAGCGCCCGGGACAGGGGGCGCCGGGAGACCCAGTACTTC; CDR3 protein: CASSARDRGRRETQYF
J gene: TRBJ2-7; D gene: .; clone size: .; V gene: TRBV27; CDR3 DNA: TGTGCCAGCAGTTTATTCCCCGGGCAGGGGACGGACTACGAGCAGTACTTC; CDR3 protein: CASSLFPGQGTDYEQYF
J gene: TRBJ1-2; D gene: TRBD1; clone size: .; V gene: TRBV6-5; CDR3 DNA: TGTGCCAGCAGTTTCGAACAGGGGGGAGTCTATGGCTACACCTTC; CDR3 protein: CASSFEQGGVYGYTF
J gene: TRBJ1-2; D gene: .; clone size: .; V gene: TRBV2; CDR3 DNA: TGTGCCAGCAGTGAAAAGGGGTCCTCCTTC; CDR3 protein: CASSEKGSSF
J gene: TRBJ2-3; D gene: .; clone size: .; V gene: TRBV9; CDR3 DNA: TGTGCCAGCAGTGAGCGGATTTACACAGATACGCAGTATTTT; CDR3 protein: CASSERIYTDTQYF
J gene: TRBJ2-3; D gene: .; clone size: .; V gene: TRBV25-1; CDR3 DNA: TGTGCCAGCAGTGATCCTGCGGGGCTCTTGACAGATACGCAGTATTTT; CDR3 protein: CASSDPAGLLTDTQYF
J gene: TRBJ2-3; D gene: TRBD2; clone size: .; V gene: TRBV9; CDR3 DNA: TGTGCCAGCAGCGCCCGACCTAGCGGGAGAGGGGATACGCAGTATTTT; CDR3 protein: CASSARPSGRGDTQYF
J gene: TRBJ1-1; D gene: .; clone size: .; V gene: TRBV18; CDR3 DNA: TGTGCCAGCTCACCCCACACCATGAACACTGAAGCTTTCTTT; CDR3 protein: CASSPHTMNTEAFF
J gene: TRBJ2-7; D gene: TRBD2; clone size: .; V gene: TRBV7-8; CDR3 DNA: TGTGCCAGCAGCGGTGGGACTAGCGGGGACTACTACGAGCAGTACTTC; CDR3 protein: CASSGGTSGDYYEQYF
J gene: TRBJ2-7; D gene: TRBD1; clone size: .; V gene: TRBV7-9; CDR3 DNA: TGTGCCAGCAGCTCCACAGGGGACGACGAGCAGTACTTC; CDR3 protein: CASSSTGDDEQYF
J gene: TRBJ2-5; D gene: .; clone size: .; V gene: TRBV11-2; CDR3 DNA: TGTGCCAGCAGCCGGTCCGCCCGCGGGGAGACCCAGTACTTC; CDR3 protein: CASSRSARGETQYF